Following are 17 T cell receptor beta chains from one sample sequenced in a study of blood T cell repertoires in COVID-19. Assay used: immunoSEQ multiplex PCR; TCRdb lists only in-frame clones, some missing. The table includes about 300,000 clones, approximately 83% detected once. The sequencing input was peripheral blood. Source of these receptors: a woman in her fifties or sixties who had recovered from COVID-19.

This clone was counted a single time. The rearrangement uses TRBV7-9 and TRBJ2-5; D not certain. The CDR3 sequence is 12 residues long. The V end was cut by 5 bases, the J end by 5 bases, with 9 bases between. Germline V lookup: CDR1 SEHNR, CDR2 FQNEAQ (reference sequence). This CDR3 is CASSHDSETQYF. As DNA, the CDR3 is TGTGCCAGCAGCCATGACTCCGAGACCCAGTACTTC.

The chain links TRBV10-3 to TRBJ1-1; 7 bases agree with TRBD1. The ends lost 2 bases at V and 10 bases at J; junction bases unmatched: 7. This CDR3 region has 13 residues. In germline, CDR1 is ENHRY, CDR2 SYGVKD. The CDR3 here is CAISELTGDGAFF. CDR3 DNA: TGTGCCATCAGTGAGCTCACAGGGGACGGAGCTTTCTTT.

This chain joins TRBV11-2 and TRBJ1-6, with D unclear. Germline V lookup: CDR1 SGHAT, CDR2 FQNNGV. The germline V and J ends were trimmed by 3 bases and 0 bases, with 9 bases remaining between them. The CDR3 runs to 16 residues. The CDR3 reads CASSLDGSSYNSPLHF. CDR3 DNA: TGTGCCAGCAGCTTGGACGGGAGCTCCTATAATTCACCCCTCCACTTT.

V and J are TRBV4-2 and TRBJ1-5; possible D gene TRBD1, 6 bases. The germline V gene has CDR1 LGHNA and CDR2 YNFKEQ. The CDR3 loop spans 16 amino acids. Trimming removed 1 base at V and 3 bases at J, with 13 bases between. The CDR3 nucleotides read TGTGCCAGCAGCCAAGGACAGGTTGCGGACAATCAGCCCCAGCATTTT. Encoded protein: CASSQGQVADNQPQHF.

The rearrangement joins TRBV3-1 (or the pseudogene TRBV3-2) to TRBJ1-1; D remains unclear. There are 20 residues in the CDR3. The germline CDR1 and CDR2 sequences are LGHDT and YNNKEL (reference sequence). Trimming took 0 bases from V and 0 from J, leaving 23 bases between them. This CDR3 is CASSQDSGRSTDYMNTEAFF. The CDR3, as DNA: TGTGCCAGCAGCCAAGATTCGGGAAGAAGCACCGATTATATGAACACTGAAGCTTTCTTT.

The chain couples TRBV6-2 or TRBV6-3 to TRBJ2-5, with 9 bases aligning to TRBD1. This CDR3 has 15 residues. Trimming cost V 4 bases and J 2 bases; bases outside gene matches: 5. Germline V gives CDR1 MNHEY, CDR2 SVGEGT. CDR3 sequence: CASSSTGGKQETQYF. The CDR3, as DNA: TGTGCCAGCAGTTCTACAGGGGGCAAACAAGAGACCCAGTACTTC.

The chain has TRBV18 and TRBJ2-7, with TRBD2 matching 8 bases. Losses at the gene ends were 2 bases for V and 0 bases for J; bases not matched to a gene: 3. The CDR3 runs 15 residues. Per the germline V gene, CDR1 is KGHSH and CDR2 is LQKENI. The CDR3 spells CASSPSTSGSYEQYF. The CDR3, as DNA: TGTGCCAGCTCACCAAGCACTAGCGGCTCCTACGAGCAGTACTTC. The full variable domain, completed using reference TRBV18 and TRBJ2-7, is NAGVMQNPRHLVRRRGQEARLRCSPMKGHSHVYWYRQLPEEGLKFMVYLQKENIIDESGMPKERFSAEFPKEGPSILRIQQVVRGDSAAYFCASSPSTSGSYEQYFGPGTRLTVT.

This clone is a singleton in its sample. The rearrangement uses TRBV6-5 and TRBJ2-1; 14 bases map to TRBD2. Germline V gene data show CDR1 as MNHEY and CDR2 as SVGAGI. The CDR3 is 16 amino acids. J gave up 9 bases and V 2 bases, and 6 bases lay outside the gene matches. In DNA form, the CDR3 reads TGTGCCAGCAGTTACCGGGGACTAGCGGGAGTTATTGAGCAGTTCTTC. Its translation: CASSYRGLAGVIEQFF.

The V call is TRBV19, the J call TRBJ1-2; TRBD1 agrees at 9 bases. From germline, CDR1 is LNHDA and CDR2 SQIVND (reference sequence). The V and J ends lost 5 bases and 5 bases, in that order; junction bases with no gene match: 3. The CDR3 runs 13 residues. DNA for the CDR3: TGTGCCAGTAGTCCCGGGACAGGGTATGGCTACACCTTC. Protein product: CASSPGTGYGYTF.

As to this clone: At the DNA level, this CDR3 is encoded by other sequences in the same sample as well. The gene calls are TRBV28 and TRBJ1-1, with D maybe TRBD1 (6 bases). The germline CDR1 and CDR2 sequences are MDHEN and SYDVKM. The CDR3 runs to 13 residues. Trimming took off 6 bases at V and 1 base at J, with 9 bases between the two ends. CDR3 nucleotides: TGTGCCAGCAGATTACAGGGGAACACTGAAGCTTTCTTT. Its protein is CASRLQGNTEAFF. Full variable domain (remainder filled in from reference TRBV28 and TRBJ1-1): DVKVTQSSRYLVKRTGEKVFLECVQDMDHENMFWYRQDPGLGLRLIYFSYDVKMKEKGDIPEGYSVSREKKERFSLILESASTNQTSMYLCASRLQGNTEAFFGQGTRLTVV.

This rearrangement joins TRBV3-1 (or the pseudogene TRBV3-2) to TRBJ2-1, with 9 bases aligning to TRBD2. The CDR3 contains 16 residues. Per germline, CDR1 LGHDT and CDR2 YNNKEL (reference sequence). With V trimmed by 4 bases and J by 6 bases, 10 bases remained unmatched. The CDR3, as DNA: TGTGCCAGCAGCCCCCTTAGGAGCGGGAGGTTCAATGAGCAGTTCTTC. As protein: CASSPLRSGRFNEQFF.

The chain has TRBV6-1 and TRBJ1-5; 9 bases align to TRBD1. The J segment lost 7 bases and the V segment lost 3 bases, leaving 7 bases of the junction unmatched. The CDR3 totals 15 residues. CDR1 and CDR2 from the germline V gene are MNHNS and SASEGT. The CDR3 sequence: CASSDGTGNRQPQHF. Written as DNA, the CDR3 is TGTGCCAGCAGTGATGGGACAGGGAATAGGCAGCCCCAGCATTTT.

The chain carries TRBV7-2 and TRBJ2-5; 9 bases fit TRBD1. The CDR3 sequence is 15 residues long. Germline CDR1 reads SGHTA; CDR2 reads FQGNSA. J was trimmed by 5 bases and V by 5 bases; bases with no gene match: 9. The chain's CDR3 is CASSPRDRVGETQYF. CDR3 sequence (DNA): TGTGCCAGCAGCCCACGGGACAGGGTAGGCGAGACCCAGTACTTC. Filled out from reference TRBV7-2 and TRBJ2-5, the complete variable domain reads GAGVSQSPSNKVTEKGKDVELRCDPISGHTALYWYRQSLGQGLEFLIYFQGNSAPDKSGLPSDRFSAERTGGSVSTLTIQRTQQEDSAVYLCASSPRDRVGETQYFGPGTRLLVL.

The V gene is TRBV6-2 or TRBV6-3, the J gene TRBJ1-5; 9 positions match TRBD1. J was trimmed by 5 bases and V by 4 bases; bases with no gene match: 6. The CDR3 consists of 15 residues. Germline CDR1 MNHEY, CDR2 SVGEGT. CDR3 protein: CASSSWDRAHQPQHF. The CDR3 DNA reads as TGTGCCAGCAGTTCCTGGGACAGGGCTCATCAGCCCCAGCATTTT.

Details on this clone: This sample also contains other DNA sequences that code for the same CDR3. In DNA form, the CDR3 reads TGTGCCAGCTCACGCGGGAGAGATCAGCCCCAGCATTTT. This gives the protein CASSRGRDQPQHF. This chain links TRBV18 with TRBJ1-5; D not resolved. Between the trimmed V and J ends, which lost 4 bases and 5 bases, there was a span of 9 bases. Germline V gene sequence: CDR1 KGHSH, CDR2 LQKENI. CDR3 length: 13 amino acids.

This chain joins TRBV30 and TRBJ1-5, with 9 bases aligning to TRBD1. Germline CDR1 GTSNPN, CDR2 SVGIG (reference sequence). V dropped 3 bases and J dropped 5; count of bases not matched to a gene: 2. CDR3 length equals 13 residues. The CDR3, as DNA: TGTGCCTGGAGCACAGGGGGCGATCAGCCCCAGCATTTT. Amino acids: CAWSTGGDQPQHF.

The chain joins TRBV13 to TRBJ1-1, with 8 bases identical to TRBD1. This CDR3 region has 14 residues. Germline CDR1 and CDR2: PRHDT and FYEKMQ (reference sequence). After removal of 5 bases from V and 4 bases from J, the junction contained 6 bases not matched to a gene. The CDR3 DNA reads TGTGCCAGCAGCCGCAGGGGGCGCGTCACTGAAGCTTTCTTT. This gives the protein CASSRRGRVTEAFF.